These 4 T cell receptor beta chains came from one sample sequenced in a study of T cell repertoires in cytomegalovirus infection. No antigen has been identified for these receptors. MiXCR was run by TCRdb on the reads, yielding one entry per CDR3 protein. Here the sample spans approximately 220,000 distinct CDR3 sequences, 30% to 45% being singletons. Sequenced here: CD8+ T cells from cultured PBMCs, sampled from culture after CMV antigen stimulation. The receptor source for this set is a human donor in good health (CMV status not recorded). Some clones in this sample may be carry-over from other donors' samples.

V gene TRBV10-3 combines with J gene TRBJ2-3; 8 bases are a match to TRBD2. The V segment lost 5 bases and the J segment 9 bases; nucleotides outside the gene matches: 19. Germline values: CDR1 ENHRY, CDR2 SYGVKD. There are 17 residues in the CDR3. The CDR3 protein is CAISPGRMGREGYTQYF. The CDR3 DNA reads TGTGCCATCAGTCCGGGGAGGATGGGCCGGGAGGGGTACACGCAGTATTTT.

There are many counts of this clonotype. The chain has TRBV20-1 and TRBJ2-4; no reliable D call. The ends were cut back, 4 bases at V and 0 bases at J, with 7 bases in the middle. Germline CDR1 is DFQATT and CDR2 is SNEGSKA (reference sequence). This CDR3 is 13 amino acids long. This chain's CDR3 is CSATILAKNIQYF. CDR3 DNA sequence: TGCAGTGCTACCATTTTAGCCAAAAACATTCAGTACTTC.

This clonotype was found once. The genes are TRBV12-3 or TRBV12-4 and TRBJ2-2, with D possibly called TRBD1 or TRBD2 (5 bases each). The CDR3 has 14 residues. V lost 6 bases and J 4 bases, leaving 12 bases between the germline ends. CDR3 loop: CASRGVGRTGELFF. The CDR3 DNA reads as TGTGCCAGCAGGGGGGTTGGACGCACCGGGGAGCTGTTTTTT.

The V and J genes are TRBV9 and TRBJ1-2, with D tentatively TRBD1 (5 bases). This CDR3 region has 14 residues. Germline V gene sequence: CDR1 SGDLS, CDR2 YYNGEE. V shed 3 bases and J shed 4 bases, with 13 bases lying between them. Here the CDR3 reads CASSATGRRYGYTF. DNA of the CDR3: TGTGCCAGCAGCGCCACGGGACGCCGCTATGGCTACACCTTC.